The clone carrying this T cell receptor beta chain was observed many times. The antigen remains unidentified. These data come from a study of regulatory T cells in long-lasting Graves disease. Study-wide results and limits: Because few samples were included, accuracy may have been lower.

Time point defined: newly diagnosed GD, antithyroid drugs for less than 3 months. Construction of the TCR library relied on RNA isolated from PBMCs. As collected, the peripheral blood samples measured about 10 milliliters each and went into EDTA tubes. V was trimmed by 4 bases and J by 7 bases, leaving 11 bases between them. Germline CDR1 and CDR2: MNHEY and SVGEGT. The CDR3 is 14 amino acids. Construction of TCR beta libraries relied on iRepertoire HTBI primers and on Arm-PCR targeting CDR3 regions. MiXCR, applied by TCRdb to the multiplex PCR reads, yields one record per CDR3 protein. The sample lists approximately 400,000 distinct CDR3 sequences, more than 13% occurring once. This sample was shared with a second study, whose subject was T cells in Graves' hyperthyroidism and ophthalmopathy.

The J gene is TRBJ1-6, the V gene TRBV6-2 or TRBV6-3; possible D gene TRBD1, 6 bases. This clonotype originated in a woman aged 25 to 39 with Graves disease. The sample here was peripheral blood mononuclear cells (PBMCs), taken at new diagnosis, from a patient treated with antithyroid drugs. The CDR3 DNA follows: TGTGCCAGCAGTTCTACAGGGCGGAATTCACCCCTCCACTTT. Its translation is CASSSTGRNSPLHF.